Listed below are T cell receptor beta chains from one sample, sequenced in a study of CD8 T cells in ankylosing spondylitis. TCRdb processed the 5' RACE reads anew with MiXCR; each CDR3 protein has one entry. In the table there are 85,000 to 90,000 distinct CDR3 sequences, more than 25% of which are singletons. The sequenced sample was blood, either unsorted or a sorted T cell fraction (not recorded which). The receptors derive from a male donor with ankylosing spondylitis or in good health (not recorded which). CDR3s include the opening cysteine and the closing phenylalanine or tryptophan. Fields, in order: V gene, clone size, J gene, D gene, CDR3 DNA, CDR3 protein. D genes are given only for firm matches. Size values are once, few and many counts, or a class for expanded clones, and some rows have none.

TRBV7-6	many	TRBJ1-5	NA	TGTGCCAGCAGCTTAGTATCGTTTTATGGTTTGGTGGACCAGCCCCAGCATTTT	CASSLVSFYGLVDQPQHF
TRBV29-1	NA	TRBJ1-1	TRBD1	TGCAGCGTTCACCGGACAGGGATGAACACTGAAGCTTTCTTT	CSVHRTGMNTEAFF
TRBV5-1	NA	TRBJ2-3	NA	TGCGCCAGCAGCGCGACGGACACGAAAGGGACAGATACGCAGTATTTT	CASSATDTKGTDTQYF
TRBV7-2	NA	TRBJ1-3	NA	TGTGCCAGCAGCTTAGTCCCTTTCCCTGGAAACACCATATATTTT	CASSLVPFPGNTIYF
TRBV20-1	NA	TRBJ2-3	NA	TGCAGTGCTAGATTTCGGAGCACAGATACGCAGTATTTT	CSARFRSTDTQYF
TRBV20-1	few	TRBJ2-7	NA	TGCAGTGCTAGACAGCTCTGGGCTAGGCCCGACTACGAGCAGTACTTC	CSARQLWARPDYEQYF
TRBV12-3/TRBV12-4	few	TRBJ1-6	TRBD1	TGTGCCAGCAGACACCGACAGGGTGAGGATTCACCCCTCCACTTT	CASRHRQGEDSPLHF
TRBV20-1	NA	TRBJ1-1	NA	TGCAGTGCTAGAGGCCCCGGGGGGAACACTGAAGCTTTCTTT	CSARGPGGNTEAFF
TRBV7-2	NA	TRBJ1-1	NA	TGTGCCAGCAGCTTCAGGAACACTGAAGCTTTCTTT	CASSFRNTEAFF
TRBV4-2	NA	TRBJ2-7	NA	TGTGCCAGCAGCCAAGTGGGGGGACTCCCAAGCTCCTACGAGCAGTACTTC	CASSQVGGLPSSYEQYF
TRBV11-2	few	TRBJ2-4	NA	TGTGCCAGCAGCTTTGAGGTTAACATTCAGTACTTC	CASSFEVNIQYF
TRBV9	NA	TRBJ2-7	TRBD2	TGTGCCAGCGATGCGGGAGGTGGCTACGAGCAGTACTTC	CASDAGGGYEQYF